This is a list of T cell receptor beta chains from one sample in a study of blood T cell repertoires in COVID-19. Profiling relied on immunoSEQ multiplex PCR, and the TCRdb table lists in-frame clones only, not all of them. The data contain 120,000 to 150,000 clones, 70% to 90% of them seen just once; the ten biggest clones take up about 3%. The sequenced sample was peripheral blood. The source of these receptors is a woman between 35 and 50 years old with active or convalescent COVID-19. The CDR3 runs from the conserved cysteine through the conserved F or W. The order of the fields is J gene, V gene, CDR3 length, clone size, D gene, CDR3 DNA, CDR3 protein. A D gene is named only where the DNA matches it firmly. A row's size may be missing; if present it is once, few, many or a size class.

TRBJ1-3	TRBV28	14	-	-	TGTGCCAGCAGTCCGCAGGCTCCTGGAAACACCATATATTTT	CASSPQAPGNTIYF
TRBJ2-7	TRBV28	16	-	TRBD1	TGTGCCAGCGGAACAGGGGGGAACCTACTCTCCTACGAGCAGTACTTC	CASGTGGNLLSYEQYF
TRBJ2-2	TRBV30	17	-	TRBD2	TGTGCCTGGGGGGTTTATACTAGCGGGAGGGCCGGCGGGGAGCTGTTTTTT	CAWGVYTSGRAGGELFF
TRBJ1-2	TRBV4-2	16	-	-	TGTGCCAGCAGCCAAGGCGGGGACCAGGGGAGGGGCGGCTACACCTTC	CASSQGGDQGRGGYTF
TRBJ2-5	TRBV24-1	14	-	-	TGTGCCACCAGTGATTTGCGGCCAGAGGGGACCCAGTACTTC	CATSDLRPEGTQYF
TRBJ1-1	TRBV28	12	-	TRBD1	TGTGCCAGCAGGGTAGGGGGCGGTGAAGCTTTCTTT	CASRVGGGEAFF
TRBJ2-2	TRBV15	16	-	TRBD2	TGTGCCACCAGCAGGCGATGGGCGGGAGGGACCGGGGAGCTGTTTTTT	CATSRRWAGGTGELFF
TRBJ1-1	TRBV5-6	13	-	-	TGTGCCAGCAGATACAGGGCGGGCACTGAAGCTTTCTTT	CASRYRAGTEAFF
TRBJ2-7	TRBV19	15	once	TRBD2	TGTGCCAGTAGTACCAGCGGGGGCAGCTCCTACGAGCAGTACTTC	CASSTSGGSSYEQYF
TRBJ1-5	TRBV5-6	19	-	TRBD1	TGTGCCAGCAGCTTGGGGTGGGGACAGGGGGCGATTAGCAATCAGCCCCAGCATTTT	CASSLGWGQGAISNQPQHF
TRBJ2-3	TRBV28	16	-	-	TGTGCCAGCAGTTACGCTAGCGACATTAGCACAGATACGCAGTATTTT	CASSYASDISTDTQYF
TRBJ2-3	TRBV6-6	13	few	-	TGTGCCAGCAGTTCCCGGGGGACAGATACGCAGTATTTT	CASSSRGTDTQYF
TRBJ2-7	TRBV5-1	12	-	-	TGCGCCAGCAGCGCGAGCTCCTACGAGCAGTACTTC	CASSASSYEQYF
TRBJ2-3	TRBV28	16	-	TRBD1	TGTGCCAGCAGTCTAACCCAGGGGGCGGGGACAGATACGCAGTATTTT	CASSLTQGAGTDTQYF
TRBJ1-2	TRBV18	13	-	TRBD1	TGTGCCAGCTCACCGGACAGGGATTTGGGCTACACCTTC	CASSPDRDLGYTF
TRBJ1-4	TRBV6-5	12	-	-	TGTGCCAGCAGTACAGCTAATGAAAAACTGTTTTTT	CASSTANEKLFF
TRBJ1-1	TRBV5-1	15	once	-	TGCGCCAGCAGCTTTGCGAAGGGGGGGGCCACTGAAGCTTTCTTT	CASSFAKGGATEAFF
TRBJ1-1	TRBV7-2	12	-	-	TGTGCCAGTAAGCTAATGAACACTGAAGCTTTCTTT	CASKLMNTEAFF
TRBJ1-5	TRBV27	16	-	TRBD1	TGTGCCAGCAGTCCTCGGACAGGGCTTAGCAATCAGCCCCAGCATTTT	CASSPRTGLSNQPQHF